This is a list of T cell receptor beta chains from one sample in a study of blood T cell repertoires in COVID-19. Using immunoSEQ multiplex PCR, the repertoire was profiled, and TCRdb retains in-frame clones only, with some absent. The sample contains under 250,000 clones, about 83% of which appear only once. The sample comprised peripheral blood. The source of these receptors is a human donor in a cohort sampled during active COVID-19. CDR3s include the opening cysteine and the closing phenylalanine or tryptophan. Each record gives: J gene, V gene, D gene, clone size, CDR3 protein, CDR3 DNA. A D gene is named only where the DNA matches it firmly. Rows may omit the clone size; those that give it use once, few, many or a size class.

J gene: TRBJ2-5; V gene: TRBV3-1/TRBV3-2; D gene: -; clone size: -; CDR3 protein: CASSQVRETQYF; CDR3 DNA: TGTGCCAGCAGCCAAGTTCGTGAGACCCAGTACTTC
J gene: TRBJ1-1; V gene: TRBV6-1; D gene: TRBD1; clone size: -; CDR3 protein: CASSEPGQTNTEAFF; CDR3 DNA: TGTGCCAGCAGTGAACCGGGACAGACGAACACTGAAGCTTTCTTT
J gene: TRBJ2-7; V gene: TRBV6-6; D gene: TRBD2; clone size: -; CDR3 protein: CASVRGNSYEQYF; CDR3 DNA: TGTGCCAGCGTGCGGGGGAACTCCTACGAGCAGTACTTC
J gene: TRBJ1-1; V gene: TRBV5-1; D gene: -; clone size: -; CDR3 protein: CASSLALMGVNTEAFF; CDR3 DNA: TGCGCCAGCAGCTTGGCCCTAATGGGCGTGAACACTGAAGCTTTCTTT
J gene: TRBJ1-6; V gene: TRBV6-5; D gene: -; clone size: -; CDR3 protein: CASRIQGLNSPLHF; CDR3 DNA: TGTGCCAGCAGGATACAGGGCCTTAATTCACCCCTCCACTTT
J gene: TRBJ2-7; V gene: TRBV6-5; D gene: TRBD1; clone size: -; CDR3 protein: CASSYSAGGGSYEQYF; CDR3 DNA: TGTGCCAGCAGTTACTCGGCAGGGGGCGGTTCCTACGAGCAGTACTTC
J gene: TRBJ1-2; V gene: TRBV5-1; D gene: TRBD1; clone size: once; CDR3 protein: CASSLSSQGAVGYTF; CDR3 DNA: TGCGCCAGCAGCTTATCATCTCAGGGGGCAGTTGGCTACACCTTC
J gene: TRBJ2-6; V gene: TRBV27; D gene: TRBD2; clone size: -; CDR3 protein: CASSLLAGRFSGANVLTF; CDR3 DNA: TGTGCCAGCAGCTTACTAGCGGGGCGTTTTTCTGGGGCCAACGTCCTGACTTTC
J gene: TRBJ1-3; V gene: TRBV19; D gene: -; clone size: many; CDR3 protein: CASSQYIGNTIYF; CDR3 DNA: TGTGCCAGTAGCCAGTATATTGGAAACACCATATATTTT
J gene: TRBJ2-5; V gene: TRBV7-9; D gene: TRBD2; clone size: -; CDR3 protein: CASSHPRGGGETQYF; CDR3 DNA: TGTGCCAGCAGCCACCCACGGGGGGGAGGAGAGACCCAGTACTTC
J gene: TRBJ1-4; V gene: TRBV5-1; D gene: TRBD1; clone size: -; CDR3 protein: CASSWGYRGTNEKLFF; CDR3 DNA: TGCGCCAGCAGCTGGGGATACAGGGGCACTAATGAAAAACTGTTTTTT
J gene: TRBJ1-4; V gene: TRBV28; D gene: -; clone size: -; CDR3 protein: CASTEGGRDEKLFF; CDR3 DNA: TGTGCCAGCACCGAAGGGGGGAGGGATGAAAAACTGTTTTTT
J gene: TRBJ2-7; V gene: TRBV9; D gene: -; clone size: -; CDR3 protein: CASSVGSGQPYEQYF; CDR3 DNA: TGTGCCAGCAGCGTAGGTTCAGGACAGCCCTACGAGCAGTACTTC
J gene: TRBJ2-1; V gene: TRBV6-6; D gene: -; clone size: -; CDR3 protein: CASSFTGLGNEQFF; CDR3 DNA: TGTGCCAGCAGTTTCACAGGGCTGGGGAATGAGCAGTTCTTC
J gene: TRBJ1-4; V gene: TRBV3-1/TRBV3-2; D gene: TRBD1; clone size: -; CDR3 protein: CASSPDRANEKLFF; CDR3 DNA: TGTGCCAGCAGTCCCGACAGGGCTAATGAAAAACTGTTTTTT
J gene: TRBJ1-1; V gene: TRBV6-5; D gene: -; clone size: -; CDR3 protein: CASRRDTEAFF; CDR3 DNA: TGTGCCAGCAGGAGGGACACTGAAGCTTTCTTT
J gene: TRBJ2-7; V gene: TRBV28; D gene: TRBD2; clone size: -; CDR3 protein: CASSLAGGKYF; CDR3 DNA: TGTGCCAGCAGCTTAGCGGGGGGGAAGTACTTC
J gene: TRBJ1-2; V gene: TRBV19; D gene: TRBD1; clone size: -; CDR3 protein: CASSTTGTGGVGYTF; CDR3 DNA: TGTGCCAGCAGTACTACCGGGACAGGGGGCGTCGGCTACACCTTC
J gene: TRBJ1-5; V gene: TRBV11-2; D gene: TRBD1; clone size: many; CDR3 protein: CASSLRGDSHNQPQHF; CDR3 DNA: TGTGCCAGCAGCCTTAGAGGGGACAGCCACAATCAGCCCCAGCATTTT
J gene: TRBJ2-2; V gene: TRBV6-5; D gene: TRBD2; clone size: -; CDR3 protein: CASRVSGTLIGELFF; CDR3 DNA: TGTGCCAGCAGAGTAAGCGGGACGCTAATCGGGGAGCTGTTTTTT
J gene: TRBJ2-1; V gene: TRBV18; D gene: TRBD1; clone size: -; CDR3 protein: CASSATGDNEQFF; CDR3 DNA: TGTGCCAGCTCAGCGACAGGGGACAATGAGCAGTTCTTC
J gene: TRBJ2-7; V gene: TRBV11-1; D gene: -; clone size: -; CDR3 protein: CASSLGTSYEQYF; CDR3 DNA: TGTGCCAGCAGCTTAGGGACTTCCTACGAGCAGTACTTC
J gene: TRBJ2-1; V gene: TRBV28; D gene: TRBD2; clone size: -; CDR3 protein: CASSQVGTSVFNEQFF; CDR3 DNA: TGTGCCAGCAGTCAGGTCGGGACTAGCGTTTTCAATGAGCAGTTCTTC
J gene: TRBJ2-7; V gene: TRBV27; D gene: TRBD1; clone size: -; CDR3 protein: CASSFDRGLSEQYF; CDR3 DNA: TGTGCCAGCAGTTTCGACAGGGGCCTCTCCGAGCAGTACTTC
J gene: TRBJ2-5; V gene: TRBV11-1; D gene: -; clone size: -; CDR3 protein: CASSRLVGQQETQYF; CDR3 DNA: TGTGCCAGCAGCCGTCTAGTAGGACAGCAAGAGACCCAGTACTTC
J gene: TRBJ1-2; V gene: TRBV5-1; D gene: TRBD1; clone size: -; CDR3 protein: CASSSRQGGNSNYGYTF; CDR3 DNA: TGCGCCAGCAGCTCACGACAGGGGGGGAATTCTAACTATGGCTACACCTTC
J gene: TRBJ2-1; V gene: TRBV5-5; D gene: TRBD2; clone size: -; CDR3 protein: CASSPGGYNEQFF; CDR3 DNA: TGTGCCAGCAGCCCGGGGGGCTACAATGAGCAGTTCTTC
J gene: TRBJ2-7; V gene: TRBV2; D gene: -; clone size: -; CDR3 protein: CASRPGTPHEQYF; CDR3 DNA: TGTGCCAGCAGACCCGGGACACCCCACGAGCAGTACTTC
J gene: TRBJ1-5; V gene: TRBV2; D gene: TRBD1; clone size: once; CDR3 protein: CASTGQGGAGQPQHF; CDR3 DNA: TGTGCCAGCACGGGACAGGGGGGGGCTGGTCAGCCCCAGCATTTT
J gene: TRBJ1-1; V gene: TRBV5-1; D gene: -; clone size: -; CDR3 protein: CASSQRGNRGTEAFF; CDR3 DNA: TGCGCCAGCAGCCAGAGGGGGAATCGGGGCACTGAAGCTTTCTTT
J gene: TRBJ2-2; V gene: TRBV11-3; D gene: TRBD1; clone size: -; CDR3 protein: CASSLHRGPGELFF; CDR3 DNA: TGTGCCAGCAGCTTACACAGGGGGCCCGGGGAGCTGTTTTTT
J gene: TRBJ1-2; V gene: TRBV5-4; D gene: -; clone size: -; CDR3 protein: CASSLWQGGNYGYTF; CDR3 DNA: TGTGCCAGCAGCTTGTGGCAGGGTGGCAACTATGGCTACACCTTC
J gene: TRBJ2-2; V gene: TRBV3-1/TRBV3-2; D gene: TRBD1; clone size: -; CDR3 protein: CASSFSRGPGELFF; CDR3 DNA: TGTGCCAGCAGCTTCAGCAGGGGGCCCGGGGAGCTGTTTTTT
J gene: TRBJ1-1; V gene: TRBV14; D gene: TRBD1; clone size: -; CDR3 protein: CASSQRQGAVGTEAFF; CDR3 DNA: TGTGCCAGCAGCCAGAGACAGGGGGCGGTTGGCACTGAAGCTTTCTTT
J gene: TRBJ2-1; V gene: TRBV4-2; D gene: TRBD2; clone size: -; CDR3 protein: CASSQALAGDYNEQFF; CDR3 DNA: TGTGCCAGCAGCCAAGCGTTAGCGGGAGACTACAATGAGCAGTTCTTC
J gene: TRBJ2-5; V gene: TRBV9; D gene: -; clone size: -; CDR3 protein: CASSVSGETQYF; CDR3 DNA: TGTGCCAGCAGCGTTTCGGGGGAGACCCAGTACTTC
J gene: TRBJ1-1; V gene: TRBV5-6; D gene: -; clone size: -; CDR3 protein: CASSFFGGTNEAFF; CDR3 DNA: TGTGCCAGCAGCTTTTTTGGAGGGACTAATGAAGCTTTCTTT
J gene: TRBJ2-7; V gene: TRBV6-5; D gene: TRBD2; clone size: -; CDR3 protein: CASSTGLAEGYEQYF; CDR3 DNA: TGTGCCAGCAGTACTGGACTAGCGGAGGGGTACGAGCAGTACTTC
J gene: TRBJ2-7; V gene: TRBV5-8; D gene: -; clone size: -; CDR3 protein: CASSPTYEQYF; CDR3 DNA: TGTGCCAGCAGCCCAACCTACGAGCAGTACTTC
J gene: TRBJ1-3; V gene: TRBV19; D gene: -; clone size: -; CDR3 protein: CASSMRPGHLDSGNTIYF; CDR3 DNA: TGTGCCAGTAGTATGAGGCCGGGACATCTCGACTCTGGAAACACCATATATTTT
J gene: TRBJ2-1; V gene: TRBV19; D gene: TRBD1; clone size: -; CDR3 protein: CASSFRDRVSDEQFF; CDR3 DNA: TGTGCCAGTAGTTTCCGGGACAGGGTCAGCGATGAGCAGTTCTTC
J gene: TRBJ1-1; V gene: TRBV6-6; D gene: -; clone size: -; CDR3 protein: CASTQAGMNTEAFF; CDR3 DNA: TGTGCCAGCACCCAGGCAGGAATGAACACTGAAGCTTTCTTT
J gene: TRBJ2-7; V gene: TRBV27; D gene: -; clone size: many; CDR3 protein: CASSRGYGAGLGEQYF; CDR3 DNA: TGTGCCAGCAGTAGGGGGTACGGGGCCGGTCTTGGCGAGCAGTACTTC
J gene: TRBJ2-5; V gene: TRBV28; D gene: -; clone size: -; CDR3 protein: CASSRVGQGYQETQYF; CDR3 DNA: TGTGCCAGCAGTCGGGTCGGGCAGGGATACCAAGAGACCCAGTACTTC
J gene: TRBJ2-7; V gene: TRBV5-8; D gene: TRBD1; clone size: -; CDR3 protein: CASSRGDRWSYEQYF; CDR3 DNA: TGTGCCAGCAGCCGTGGGGACAGGTGGTCCTACGAGCAGTACTTC
J gene: TRBJ2-4; V gene: TRBV18; D gene: -; clone size: once; CDR3 protein: CAGSPRGSGIAAKNIQYF; CDR3 DNA: TGTGCCGGCTCACCACGGGGTTCGGGGATTGCAGCCAAAAACATTCAGTACTTC
J gene: TRBJ2-1; V gene: TRBV3-1/TRBV3-2; D gene: -; clone size: -; CDR3 protein: CASSQGRGGGEFF; CDR3 DNA: TGTGCCAGCAGCCAAGGGAGAGGGGGTGGGGAGTTCTTC
J gene: TRBJ1-2; V gene: TRBV5-1; D gene: -; clone size: -; CDR3 protein: CASSLEFPARTRAHYGYTF; CDR3 DNA: TGCGCCAGCAGCTTGGAGTTCCCCGCCCGAACCAGGGCCCACTATGGCTACACCTTC
J gene: TRBJ2-3; V gene: TRBV24-1; D gene: TRBD2; clone size: -; CDR3 protein: CATSDAYGGATDTQYF; CDR3 DNA: TGTGCCACCAGTGATGCCTACGGGGGGGCAACAGATACGCAGTATTTT
J gene: TRBJ1-1; V gene: TRBV10-3; D gene: -; clone size: -; CDR3 protein: CASLLGSNTEAFF; CDR3 DNA: TGTGCCTCCCTTCTTGGCTCAAACACTGAAGCTTTCTTT
J gene: TRBJ2-5; V gene: TRBV11-3; D gene: TRBD1; clone size: -; CDR3 protein: CASPGQDEETQYF; CDR3 DNA: TGTGCCAGCCCTGGACAGGACGAAGAGACCCAGTACTTC
J gene: TRBJ1-4; V gene: TRBV15; D gene: -; clone size: -; CDR3 protein: CATSRERVTNEKLFF; CDR3 DNA: TGTGCCACCAGCAGAGAGAGGGTAACTAATGAAAAACTGTTTTTT
J gene: TRBJ2-2; V gene: TRBV19; D gene: TRBD1; clone size: -; CDR3 protein: CASSPLTGGANTGELFF; CDR3 DNA: TGTGCCAGTAGTCCGTTGACAGGGGGAGCGAACACCGGGGAGCTGTTTTTT
J gene: TRBJ2-1; V gene: TRBV18; D gene: TRBD1; clone size: -; CDR3 protein: CASSPKDRGLYNEQFF; CDR3 DNA: TGTGCCAGCTCACCAAAGGACAGGGGGCTCTACAATGAGCAGTTCTTC
J gene: TRBJ1-3; V gene: TRBV27; D gene: -; clone size: -; CDR3 protein: CASSGQSSGNTIYF; CDR3 DNA: TGTGCCAGCAGCGGACAGAGCTCTGGAAACACCATATATTTT